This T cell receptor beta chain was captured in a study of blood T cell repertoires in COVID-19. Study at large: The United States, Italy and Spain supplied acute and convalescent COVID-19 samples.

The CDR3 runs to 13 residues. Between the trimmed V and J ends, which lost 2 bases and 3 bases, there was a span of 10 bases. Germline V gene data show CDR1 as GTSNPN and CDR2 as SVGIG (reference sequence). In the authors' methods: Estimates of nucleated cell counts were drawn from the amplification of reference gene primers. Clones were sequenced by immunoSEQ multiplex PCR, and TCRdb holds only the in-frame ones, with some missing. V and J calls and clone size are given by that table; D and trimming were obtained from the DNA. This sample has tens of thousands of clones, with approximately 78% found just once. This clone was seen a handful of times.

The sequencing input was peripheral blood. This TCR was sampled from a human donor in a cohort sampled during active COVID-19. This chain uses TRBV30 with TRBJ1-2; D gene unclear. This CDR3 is CAWSTRGDYGYTF. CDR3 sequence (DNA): TGTGCCTGGAGTACCCGGGGAGACTATGGCTACACCTTC.